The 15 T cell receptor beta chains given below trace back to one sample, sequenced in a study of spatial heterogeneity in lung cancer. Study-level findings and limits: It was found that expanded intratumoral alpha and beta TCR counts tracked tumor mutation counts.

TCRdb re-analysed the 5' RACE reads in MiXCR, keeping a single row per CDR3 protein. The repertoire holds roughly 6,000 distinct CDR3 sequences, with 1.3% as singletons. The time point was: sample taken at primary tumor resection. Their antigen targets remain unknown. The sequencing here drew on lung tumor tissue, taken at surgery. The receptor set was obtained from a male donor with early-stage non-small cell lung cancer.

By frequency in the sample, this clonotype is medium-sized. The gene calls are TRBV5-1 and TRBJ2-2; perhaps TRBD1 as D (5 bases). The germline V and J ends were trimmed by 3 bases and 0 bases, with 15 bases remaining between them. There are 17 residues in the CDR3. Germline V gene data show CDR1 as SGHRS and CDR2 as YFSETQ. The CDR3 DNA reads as TGCGCCAGCAGCTCTGTTAAGGAGACAGCGAACACCGGGGAGCTGTTTTTT. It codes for CASSSVKETANTGELFF.

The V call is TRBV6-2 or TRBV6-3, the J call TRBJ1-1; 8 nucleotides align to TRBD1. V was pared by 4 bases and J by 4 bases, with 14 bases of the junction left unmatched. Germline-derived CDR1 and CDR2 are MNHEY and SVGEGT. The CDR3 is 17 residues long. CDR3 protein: CASSLVAGGERGTEAFF. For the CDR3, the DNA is TGTGCCAGCAGTTTGGTGGCAGGGGGCGAGAGAGGCACTGAAGCTTTCTTT.

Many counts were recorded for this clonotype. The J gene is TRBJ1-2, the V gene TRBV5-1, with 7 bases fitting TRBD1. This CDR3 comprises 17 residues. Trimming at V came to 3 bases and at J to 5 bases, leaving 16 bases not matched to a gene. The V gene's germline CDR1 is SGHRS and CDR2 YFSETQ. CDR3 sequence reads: CASSSIYTGTALYGYTF. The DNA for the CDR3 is TGCGCCAGCAGCTCGATCTATACCGGGACAGCTTTATATGGCTACACCTTC.

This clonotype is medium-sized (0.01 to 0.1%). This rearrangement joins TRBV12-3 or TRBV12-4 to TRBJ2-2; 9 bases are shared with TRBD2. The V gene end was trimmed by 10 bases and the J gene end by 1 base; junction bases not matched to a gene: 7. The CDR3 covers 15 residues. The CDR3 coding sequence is TGTGCCACCCCCCGGACTAGCGAGAACACCGGGGAGCTGTTTTTT. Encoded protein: CATPRTSENTGELFF.

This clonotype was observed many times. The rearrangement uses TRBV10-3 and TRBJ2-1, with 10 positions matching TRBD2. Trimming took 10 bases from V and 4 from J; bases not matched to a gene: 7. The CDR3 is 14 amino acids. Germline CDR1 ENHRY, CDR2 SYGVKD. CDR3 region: CATLAGERYNEQFF. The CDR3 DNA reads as TGTGCCACCCTAGCGGGAGAGCGTTACAATGAGCAGTTCTTC.

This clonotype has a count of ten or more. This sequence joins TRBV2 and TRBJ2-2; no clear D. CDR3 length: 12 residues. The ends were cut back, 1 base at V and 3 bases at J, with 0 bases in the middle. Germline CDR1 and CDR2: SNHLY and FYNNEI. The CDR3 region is CASSEDTGELFF. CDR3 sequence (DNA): TGTGCCAGCAGTGAAGACACCGGGGAGCTGTTTTTT.

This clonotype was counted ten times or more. The CDR3 nucleotides are TGTGCCAGCGCAGGGGTCAATCAGCCCCAGCATTTT. Encoded protein: CASAGVNQPQHF. The V and J genes are TRBV2 and TRBJ1-5, with TRBD1 as a possible D gene (6 bases). This CDR3 spans 12 amino acids. The V gene's germline CDR1 is SNHLY and CDR2 FYNNEI. V lost 8 bases and J 3 bases, leaving 8 bases between the germline ends.

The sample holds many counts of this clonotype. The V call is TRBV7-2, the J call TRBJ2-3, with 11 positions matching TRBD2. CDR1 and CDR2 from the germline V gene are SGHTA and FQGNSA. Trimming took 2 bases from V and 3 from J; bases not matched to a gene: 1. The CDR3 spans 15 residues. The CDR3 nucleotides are TGTGCCAGCAGCTTATTAGCGGGGGGGACAGATACGCAGTATTTT. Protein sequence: CASSLLAGGTDTQYF.

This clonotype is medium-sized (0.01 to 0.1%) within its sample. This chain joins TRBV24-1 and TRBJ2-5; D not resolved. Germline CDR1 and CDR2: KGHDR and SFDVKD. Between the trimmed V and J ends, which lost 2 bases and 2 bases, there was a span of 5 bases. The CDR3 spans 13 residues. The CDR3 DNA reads TGTGCCACCAGTGATTCGCATCAAGAGACCCAGTACTTC. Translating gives CATSDSHQETQYF.

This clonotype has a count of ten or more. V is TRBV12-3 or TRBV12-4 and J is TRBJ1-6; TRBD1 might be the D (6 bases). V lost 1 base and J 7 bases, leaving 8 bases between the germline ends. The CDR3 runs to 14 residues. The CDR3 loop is CASSLGTVNSPLHF. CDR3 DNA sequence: TGTGCCAGCAGTTTAGGGACAGTCAATTCACCCCTCCACTTT.

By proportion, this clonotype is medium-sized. This chain's CDR3 is CASTRFWGYEQYF. CDR3 nucleotides: TGTGCCAGCACACGATTTTGGGGCTACGAGCAGTACTTC. This rearrangement joins TRBV21-1 to TRBJ2-7. TRBV21-1 is a pseudogene locus. The CDR3 covers 13 residues.

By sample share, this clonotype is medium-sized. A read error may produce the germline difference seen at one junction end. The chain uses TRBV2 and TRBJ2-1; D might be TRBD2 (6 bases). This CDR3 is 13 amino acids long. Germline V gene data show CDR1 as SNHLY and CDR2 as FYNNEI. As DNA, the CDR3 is TGTGCCAGCAGTGTGGGGACTTACAGTGAGCAGTTCTTC. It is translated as CASSVGTYSEQFF.

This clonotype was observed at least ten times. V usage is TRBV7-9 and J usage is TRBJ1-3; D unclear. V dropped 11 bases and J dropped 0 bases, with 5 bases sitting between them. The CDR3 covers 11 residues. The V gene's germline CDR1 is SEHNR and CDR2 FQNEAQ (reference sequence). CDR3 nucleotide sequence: TGTGCCTTTCGCTCTGGAAACACCATATATTTT. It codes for CAFRSGNTIYF.

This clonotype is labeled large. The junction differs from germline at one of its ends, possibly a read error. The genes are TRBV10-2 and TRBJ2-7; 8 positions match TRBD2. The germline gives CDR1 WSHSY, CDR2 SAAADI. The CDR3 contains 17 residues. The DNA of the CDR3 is TGCGCCAGCAGCGAGTTAGGAGCGGGAGTTTTCTCCTACGAGCAGTACTTC. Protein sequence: CASSELGAGVFSYEQYF.

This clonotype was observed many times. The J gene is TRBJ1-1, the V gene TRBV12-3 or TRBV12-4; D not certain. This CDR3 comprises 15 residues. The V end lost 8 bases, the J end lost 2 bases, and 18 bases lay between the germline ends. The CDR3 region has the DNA TGTGCCAGCTTGCAGGCAGATCGACTCAACACTGAAGCTTTCTTT. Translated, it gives CASLQADRLNTEAFF.